This TCR beta chain was recovered during a study of PD-L1 blockade in urothelial cancer. The wider study: Patients took up atezolizumab in the mid-2010s at 1,200 mg intravenously every 3 weeks. Findings of the study overall: Lower pretreatment blood TCR clonality, under the median, predicted better survival, researchers reported.

The method was immunoSEQ multiplex PCR; TCRdb's version includes in-frame clones alone and lacks a portion of them. The sample contains 70,000 to 95,000 clones, 70% to 90% of which appear only once. Regarding time point: pretreatment peripheral blood. CDR3 length equals 15 residues. J was trimmed by 7 bases and V by 6 bases; bases with no gene match: 9. Germline CDR1 reads MDHEN; CDR2 reads SYDVKM. A note on this clone: The antigen remains unidentified.

The starting material was PBMCs, obtained around atezolizumab (anti-PD-L1) treatment. This chain connects TRBV28 to TRBJ2-1, with 10 bases identical to TRBD2. This TCR was recovered from a woman of 80 years or more with urothelial cancer. This CDR3 is CASSPLAGIENEQFF. As DNA, the CDR3 is TGTGCCAGCAGCCCACTAGCGGGAATTGAAAATGAGCAGTTCTTC.